Listed below are T cell receptor beta chains from one sample, sequenced in a study of beta chain features in type 1 diabetes. Measured with immunoSEQ multiplex PCR; TCRdb has only the in-frame clones, and not every one. The table records approximately 150,000 clones, roughly a tenth of them present only once. The sequencing input was naive CD4+ T cells from blood. These receptors all come from a man between 18 and 29 years old in good health. Each CDR3 is given with its conserved first and last residue. The D gene is left open where the match is weak. Some rows have no size entry. The others give once, few or many, or a class for an expanded clone.

J: TRBJ1-1; size: .; D: .; V: TRBV7-9; DNA: TGTGCCAGCAGCTTGGAGACAGGGAACACTGAAGCTTTCTTT; CDR3: CASSLETGNTEAFF
J: TRBJ2-2; size: .; D: TRBD2; V: TRBV6-5; DNA: TGTGCCAGCGGTCGGCGGGGGAATACCGGGGAGCTGTTTTTT; CDR3: CASGRRGNTGELFF
J: TRBJ2-5; size: .; D: .; V: TRBV14; DNA: TGTGCCAGCAGCAAGGGACTCCAAGAGACCCAGTACTTC; CDR3: CASSKGLQETQYF
J: TRBJ1-2; size: few; D: TRBD1; V: TRBV6-5; DNA: TGTGCCAGCAGATCCGGGACAGACTATGGCTACACCTTC; CDR3: CASRSGTDYGYTF
J: TRBJ1-6; size: .; D: TRBD1; V: TRBV6-6; DNA: TGTGCCAGCAGGAGAGGGGGCCGGAATAATTCACCCCTCCACTTT; CDR3: CASRRGGRNNSPLHF
J: TRBJ2-7; size: .; D: .; V: TRBV2; DNA: TGTGCCAGCAGTGGGGGGCTACTAAGCTACGAGCAGTACTTC; CDR3: CASSGGLLSYEQYF
J: TRBJ2-5; size: few; D: TRBD1; V: TRBV25-1; DNA: TGTGCCAGCACCAACGACAGGGGAACAGAGACCCAGTACTTC; CDR3: CASTNDRGTETQYF
J: TRBJ1-5; size: many; D: .; V: TRBV15; DNA: TGTGCCACCAGTAAGACCGGCGGGGCTCAGCCCCAGCATTTT; CDR3: CATSKTGGAQPQHF
J: TRBJ1-2; size: .; D: .; V: TRBV5-1; DNA: TGCGCCAGCAGCCCAGGGGACACCTTCTATGGCTACACCTTC; CDR3: CASSPGDTFYGYTF
J: TRBJ2-1; size: few; D: TRBD1; V: TRBV27; DNA: TGTGCCAGCAGGTGGGACAGGGTGGGCAATGAGCAGTTCTTC; CDR3: CASRWDRVGNEQFF
J: TRBJ2-7; size: few; D: TRBD2; V: TRBV27; DNA: TGTGCCAGCCCATGGACTAGCGGGGGGACTTGTCTATTCTCCTACGAGCAGTACTTC; CDR3: CASPWTSGGTCLFSYEQYF
J: TRBJ2-5; size: .; D: TRBD2; V: TRBV7-2; DNA: TGTGCCAGCAGGGCCGGACTAGCGGGGGGGCTTGGGACCCAGTACTTC; CDR3: CASRAGLAGGLGTQYF
J: TRBJ2-7; size: .; D: .; V: TRBV28; DNA: TGTGCCAGCAGTAACACAGGGTGGCCCTTCTCCTACGAGCAGTACTTC; CDR3: CASSNTGWPFSYEQYF
J: TRBJ1-1; size: .; D: TRBD1; V: TRBV11-2; DNA: TGTGCCAGCAGCCCAAGGGCCGGGCAGGGGGCCACTGAAGCTTTCTTT; CDR3: CASSPRAGQGATEAFF
J: TRBJ1-4; size: .; D: .; V: TRBV2; DNA: TGTGCCAGCAGTGATCAGGGTACTAATGAAAAACTGTTTTTT; CDR3: CASSDQGTNEKLFF
J: TRBJ2-7; size: many; D: .; V: TRBV7-9; DNA: TGTGCCAGCAGCCAGGGGACGGCCTACGAGCAGTACTTC; CDR3: CASSQGTAYEQYF
J: TRBJ2-5; size: .; D: TRBD2; V: TRBV28; DNA: TGTGCCAGCAGTTTAGCGGGGGGTTCCCAAGAGACCCAGTACTTC; CDR3: CASSLAGGSQETQYF
J: TRBJ1-5; size: few; D: TRBD1; V: TRBV27; DNA: TGTGCCAGCAGTTCCGGACAGGGGCGTCAGCCCCAGCATTTT; CDR3: CASSSGQGRQPQHF
J: TRBJ1-1; size: many; D: .; V: TRBV18; DNA: TGTGCCAGCGCAAGCGGGTTGGCCACTGAAGCTTTCTTT; CDR3: CASASGLATEAFF
J: TRBJ2-3; size: .; D: .; V: TRBV28; DNA: TGTGCCAGCAGTTCCTCTAGCACAGATACGCAGTATTTT; CDR3: CASSSSSTDTQYF
J: TRBJ1-2; size: .; D: TRBD1; V: TRBV7-9; DNA: TGTGCCAGCAGCTCCAACAGGGGGCTCCTCTATGGCTACACCTTC; CDR3: CASSSNRGLLYGYTF
J: TRBJ1-4; size: few; D: TRBD1; V: TRBV18; DNA: TGTGCCAGCCGTACAGGGGCGTCTGGTGAAAAACTGTTTTTT; CDR3: CASRTGASGEKLFF
J: TRBJ1-1; size: few; D: .; V: TRBV4-1; DNA: TGCGCCAGCAGCCAAGAGGTGAGACAGAGGGCTTTCTTT; CDR3: CASSQEVRQRAFF
J: TRBJ2-7; size: .; D: TRBD2; V: TRBV7-8; DNA: TGTGCCAGCAGCTCCCGACTAGCGGGGGGGCTCGAGCAGTACTTC; CDR3: CASSSRLAGGLEQYF
J: TRBJ1-6; size: few; D: TRBD1; V: TRBV7-9; DNA: TGTGCCAGCAGTCGTCCGGGACAGAGTCACGCTAGTTCACCCCTCCACTTT; CDR3: CASSRPGQSHASSPLHF
J: TRBJ2-2; size: .; D: .; V: TRBV10-3; DNA: TGTGCCATCACCCCAGGGGACCGCCCCGGGGAGCTGTTTTTT; CDR3: CAITPGDRPGELFF
J: TRBJ1-2; size: .; D: TRBD1; V: TRBV30; DNA: TGTGCCTGGACTCACAGGGGGCGATTTGGCTACACCTTC; CDR3: CAWTHRGRFGYTF
J: TRBJ2-1; size: .; D: TRBD1; V: TRBV7-2; DNA: TGTGCCAGCAGCCAGGGGACAGACCCCAATGAGCAGTTCTTC; CDR3: CASSQGTDPNEQFF
J: TRBJ1-5; size: .; D: TRBD1; V: TRBV4-3; DNA: TGCGCCAGCAGCCAAAACAGGGGGCGAGGCAATCAGCCCCAGCATTTT; CDR3: CASSQNRGRGNQPQHF
J: TRBJ1-6; size: .; D: .; V: TRBV7-2; DNA: TGTGCCAGCAGCTTAGGGGGCGTGGGGATGAATTCACCCCTCCACTTT; CDR3: CASSLGGVGMNSPLHF
J: TRBJ2-2; size: .; D: .; V: TRBV18; DNA: TGTGCCAGCTCACCGCGGGGAAGTCGCACCGGGGAGCTGTTTTTT; CDR3: CASSPRGSRTGELFF
J: TRBJ2-5; size: .; D: TRBD2; V: TRBV7-2; DNA: TGTGCCAGCAGCACCCCAAGGGCGGGGGGGGGTTCAGCTGAGACCCAGTACTTC; CDR3: CASSTPRAGGGSAETQYF
J: TRBJ2-7; size: many; D: .; V: TRBV4-3; DNA: TGCGCCAGCAGCCAATCATACACCTACGAGCAGTACTTC; CDR3: CASSQSYTYEQYF
J: TRBJ1-2; size: few; D: TRBD1; V: TRBV4-1; DNA: TGCGCCAGCAGCCAAGGCCCCCCCAGGGGGCGGGATAACTATGGCTACACCTTC; CDR3: CASSQGPPRGRDNYGYTF
J: TRBJ2-2; size: .; D: TRBD1; V: TRBV5-1; DNA: TGCGCCAGCAGGGCAGACAGGGAAGGAACCTACACCGGGGAGCTGTTTTTT; CDR3: CASRADREGTYTGELFF
J: TRBJ1-3; size: .; D: TRBD1; V: TRBV6-6; DNA: TGTGCCAGCCAGACAGGGACTGGAAACACCATATATTTT; CDR3: CASQTGTGNTIYF
J: TRBJ1-2; size: .; D: TRBD1; V: TRBV15; DNA: TGTGCCACCAGCAGGCCCGGACAGGGGGACTATGGCTACACCTTC; CDR3: CATSRPGQGDYGYTF
J: TRBJ2-7; size: .; D: TRBD1; V: TRBV5-1; DNA: TGCGCCAGCAGCCCGGGACAGAACTACGAGCAGTACTTC; CDR3: CASSPGQNYEQYF
J: TRBJ1-2; size: few; D: .; V: TRBV19; DNA: TGTGCCAGTAGTGGCAGAAATGGCTACACCTTC; CDR3: CASSGRNGYTF
J: TRBJ1-5; size: few; D: .; V: TRBV2; DNA: TGTGCCAGCAGTCCCAGACAGGATTATCAGCCCCAGCATTTT; CDR3: CASSPRQDYQPQHF
J: TRBJ2-7; size: few; D: TRBD2; V: TRBV5-6; DNA: TGTGCCAGCAGCTTGTCGTGGCGTGGACTAGCGGGACCCGACGAGCAGTACTTC; CDR3: CASSLSWRGLAGPDEQYF
J: TRBJ1-5; size: few; D: TRBD1; V: TRBV7-2; DNA: TGTGCCAGCAGCTCTGACAGGGGCGGAGGGCCCCAGCATTTT; CDR3: CASSSDRGGGPQHF
J: TRBJ2-7; size: .; D: .; V: TRBV7-7; DNA: TGTGCCAGCAGCTTAGACCGTAGCTCCTACGAGCAGTACTTC; CDR3: CASSLDRSSYEQYF
J: TRBJ1-1; size: few; D: TRBD1; V: TRBV18; DNA: TGTGCCAGCTCACCGGGACAGCCAGTAATCACTGAAGCTTTCTTT; CDR3: CASSPGQPVITEAFF
J: TRBJ2-2; size: few; D: TRBD1; V: TRBV6-1; DNA: TGTGCCAGCAGTGAAGCGGCAGGGGGCCACGGGGAGCTGTTTTTT; CDR3: CASSEAAGGHGELFF
J: TRBJ2-7; size: few; D: .; V: TRBV11-2; DNA: TGTGCCAGCAGCTTATACCTAGGGGGTTCCTACGAGCAGTACTTC; CDR3: CASSLYLGGSYEQYF
J: TRBJ2-7; size: many; D: TRBD1; V: TRBV29-1; DNA: TGCAGCGTTGAAAGACAGGGACCCCACGAGCAGTACTTC; CDR3: CSVERQGPHEQYF
J: TRBJ2-2; size: few; D: .; V: TRBV5-1; DNA: TGCGCCAGCGAGGTGTTAGGGAACACCGGGGAGCTGTTTTTT; CDR3: CASEVLGNTGELFF
J: TRBJ1-5; size: .; D: .; V: TRBV21-1; DNA: TGTGCCAGCAGCAAGCCTCAACCCAGGGAAGGACAGCCCCAGCATTTT; CDR3: CASSKPQPREGQPQHF
J: TRBJ2-1; size: .; D: TRBD1; V: TRBV9; DNA: TGTGCCAGCAGCGGGTCCGGGACAGGCGTGCTCAATGAGCAGTTCTTC; CDR3: CASSGSGTGVLNEQFF
J: TRBJ2-1; size: few; D: TRBD2; V: TRBV4-2; DNA: TGTGCCAGCAGCCCAGGGGCTAGCGGGTACAATGAGCAGTTCTTC; CDR3: CASSPGASGYNEQFF
J: TRBJ1-3; size: .; D: .; V: TRBV7-2; DNA: TGTGCCAGCAGCTTAGCAGGGGGTGGAAACACCATATATTTT; CDR3: CASSLAGGGNTIYF
J: TRBJ2-7; size: few; D: .; V: TRBV7-2; DNA: TGTGCCAGCAGCAAGGGAGGACAGGCAAAAGACGAGCAGTACTTC; CDR3: CASSKGGQAKDEQYF
J: TRBJ2-3; size: few; D: .; V: TRBV5-4; DNA: TGTGCCAGCAGCTTTGCGGGACAGAGCACAGATACGCAGTATTTT; CDR3: CASSFAGQSTDTQYF
J: TRBJ1-2; size: .; D: TRBD1; V: TRBV27; DNA: TGTGCCAGCAGTATAAGACAGGGGGCGGGATATGGCTACACCTTC; CDR3: CASSIRQGAGYGYTF
J: TRBJ1-1; size: few; D: TRBD1; V: TRBV2; DNA: TGTGCCAGCAGTTTCACAGGGGCGAACACTGAAGCTTTCTTT; CDR3: CASSFTGANTEAFF
J: TRBJ2-1; size: .; D: .; V: TRBV5-1; DNA: TGCGCCAGCAGCTTCTTCGGCGGGGAGACTTACAATGAGCAGTTCTTC; CDR3: CASSFFGGETYNEQFF